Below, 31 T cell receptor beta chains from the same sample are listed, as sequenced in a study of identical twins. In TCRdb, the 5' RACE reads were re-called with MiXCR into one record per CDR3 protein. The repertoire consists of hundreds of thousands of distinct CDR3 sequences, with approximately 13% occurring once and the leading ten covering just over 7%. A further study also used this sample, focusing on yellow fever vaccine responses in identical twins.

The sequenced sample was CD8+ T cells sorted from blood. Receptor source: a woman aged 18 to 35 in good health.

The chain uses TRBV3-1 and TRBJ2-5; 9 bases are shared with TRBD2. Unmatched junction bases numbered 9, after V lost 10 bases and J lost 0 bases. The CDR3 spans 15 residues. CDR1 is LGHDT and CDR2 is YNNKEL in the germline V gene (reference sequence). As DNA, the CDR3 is TGTGCCACCAACCGACTAGCGGACCACCAAGAGACCCAGTACTTC. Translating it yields CATNRLADHQETQYF.

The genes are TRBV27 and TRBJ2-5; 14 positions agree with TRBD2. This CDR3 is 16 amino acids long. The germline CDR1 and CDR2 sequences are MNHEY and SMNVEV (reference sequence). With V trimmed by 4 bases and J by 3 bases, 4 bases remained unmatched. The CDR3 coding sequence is TGTGCCAGCAGTTCACCGGGACTAGCGGGGGAAGAGACCCAGTACTTC. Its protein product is CASSSPGLAGEETQYF.

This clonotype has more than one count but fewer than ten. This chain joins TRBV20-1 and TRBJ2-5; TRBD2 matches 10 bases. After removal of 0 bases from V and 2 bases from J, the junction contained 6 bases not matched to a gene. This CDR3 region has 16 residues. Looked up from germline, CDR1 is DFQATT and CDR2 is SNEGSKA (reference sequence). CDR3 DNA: TGCAGTGCTAGAGATAAGGGACTAGCGTTACAAGAGACCCAGTACTTC. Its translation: CSARDKGLALQETQYF.

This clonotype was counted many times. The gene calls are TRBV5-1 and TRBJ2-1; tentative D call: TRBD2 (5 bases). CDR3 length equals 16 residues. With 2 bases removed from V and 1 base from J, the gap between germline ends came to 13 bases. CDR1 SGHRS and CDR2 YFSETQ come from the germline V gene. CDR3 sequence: CASSFSGRRSYNEQFF. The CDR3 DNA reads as TGCGCCAGCAGCTTTTCGGGAAGGCGGTCCTACAATGAGCAGTTCTTC.

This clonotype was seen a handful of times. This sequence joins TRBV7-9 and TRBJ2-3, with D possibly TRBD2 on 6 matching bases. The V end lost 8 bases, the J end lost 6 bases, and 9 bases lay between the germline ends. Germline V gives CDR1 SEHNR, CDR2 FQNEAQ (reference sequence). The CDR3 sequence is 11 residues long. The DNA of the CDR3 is TGTGCCAGCGGTGGGGGGGATACGCAGTATTTT. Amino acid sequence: CASGGGDTQYF.

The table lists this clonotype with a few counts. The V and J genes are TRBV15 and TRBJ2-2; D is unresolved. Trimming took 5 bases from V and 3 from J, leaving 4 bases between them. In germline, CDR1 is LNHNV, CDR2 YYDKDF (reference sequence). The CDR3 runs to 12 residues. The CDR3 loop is CATSLDTGELFF. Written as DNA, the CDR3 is TGTGCCACCAGCTTGGACACCGGGGAGCTGTTTTTT.

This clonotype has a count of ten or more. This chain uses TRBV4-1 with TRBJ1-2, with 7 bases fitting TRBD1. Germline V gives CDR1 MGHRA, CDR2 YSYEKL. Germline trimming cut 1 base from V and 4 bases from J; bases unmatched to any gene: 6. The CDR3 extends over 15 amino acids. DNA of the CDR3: TGCGCCAGCAGCCAAGCCCGCACAGGGGTCTATGGCTACACCTTC. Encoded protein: CASSQARTGVYGYTF.

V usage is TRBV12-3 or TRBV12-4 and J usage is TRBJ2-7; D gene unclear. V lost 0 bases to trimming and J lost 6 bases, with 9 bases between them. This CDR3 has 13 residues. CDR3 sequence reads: CASSLAAWSEQYF. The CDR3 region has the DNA TGTGCCAGCAGTTTAGCTGCCTGGAGCGAGCAGTACTTC.

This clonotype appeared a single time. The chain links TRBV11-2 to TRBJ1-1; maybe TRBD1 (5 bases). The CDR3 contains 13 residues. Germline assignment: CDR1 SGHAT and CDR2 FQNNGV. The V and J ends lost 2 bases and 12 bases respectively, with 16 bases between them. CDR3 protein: CASSLSPGRATFF. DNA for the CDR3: TGTGCCAGCAGCTTAAGTCCGGGCAGGGCAACTTTCTTT.

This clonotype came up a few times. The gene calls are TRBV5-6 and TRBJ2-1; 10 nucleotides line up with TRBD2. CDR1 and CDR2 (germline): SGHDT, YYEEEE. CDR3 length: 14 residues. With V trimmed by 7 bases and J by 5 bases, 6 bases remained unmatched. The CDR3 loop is CASGLAGENNEQFF. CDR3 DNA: TGTGCCAGCGGGCTAGCGGGAGAGAACAATGAGCAGTTCTTC.

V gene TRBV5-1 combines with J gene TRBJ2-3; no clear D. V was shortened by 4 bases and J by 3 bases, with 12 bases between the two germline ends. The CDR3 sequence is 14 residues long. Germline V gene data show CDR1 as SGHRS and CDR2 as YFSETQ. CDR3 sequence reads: CASSGPPATDTQYF. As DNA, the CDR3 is TGCGCCAGCAGCGGTCCGCCCGCAACAGATACGCAGTATTTT.

CDR3 residues: CASIRRVAGVFGANVLTF. The CDR3 region has the DNA TGTGCCAGCATCCGCAGAGTAGCGGGAGTCTTTGGGGCCAACGTCCTGACTTTC. The rearrangement joins TRBV28 to TRBJ2-6, with 9 bases fitting TRBD2. Losses at the gene ends were 7 bases for V and 3 bases for J; bases not matched to a gene: 13. Germline CDR1 MDHEN, CDR2 SYDVKM. The CDR3 runs to 18 residues.

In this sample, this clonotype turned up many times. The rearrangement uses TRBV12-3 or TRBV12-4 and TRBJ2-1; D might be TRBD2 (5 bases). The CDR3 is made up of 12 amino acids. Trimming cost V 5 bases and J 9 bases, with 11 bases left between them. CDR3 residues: CASSGPGGEQFF. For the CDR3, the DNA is TGTGCCAGCAGTGGCCCTGGAGGTGAGCAGTTCTTC.

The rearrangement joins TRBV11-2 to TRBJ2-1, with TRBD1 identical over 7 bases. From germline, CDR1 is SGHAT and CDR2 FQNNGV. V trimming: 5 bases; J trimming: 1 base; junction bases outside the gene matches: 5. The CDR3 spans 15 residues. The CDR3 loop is CASSPVQGSYNEQFF. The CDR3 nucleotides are TGTGCCAGCAGCCCTGTACAGGGGTCCTACAATGAGCAGTTCTTC.

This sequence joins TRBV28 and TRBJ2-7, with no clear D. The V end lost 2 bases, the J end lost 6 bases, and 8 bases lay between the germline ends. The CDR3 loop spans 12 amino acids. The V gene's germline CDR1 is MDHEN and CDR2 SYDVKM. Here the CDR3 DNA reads TGTGCCAGCAGTTTAGGGCAGTCCGAGCAGTACTTC. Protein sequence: CASSLGQSEQYF.

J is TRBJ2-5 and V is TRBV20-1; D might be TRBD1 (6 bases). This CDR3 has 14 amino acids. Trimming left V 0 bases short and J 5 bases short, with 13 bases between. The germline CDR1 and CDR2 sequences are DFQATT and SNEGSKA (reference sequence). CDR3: CSARDARGRETQYF. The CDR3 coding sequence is TGCAGTGCTAGAGATGCCAGGGGACGGGAGACCCAGTACTTC.

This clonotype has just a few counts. CDR3 sequence: CASTLAGSAYNEQFF. CDR3 bases: TGTGCCAGCACACTAGCGGGCTCGGCCTACAATGAGCAGTTCTTC. The rearrangement links TRBV11-2 to TRBJ2-1; 9 bases map to TRBD2. Trimming removed 7 bases from V and 2 bases from J; junction bases left unmatched: 6. The germline CDR1 and CDR2 sequences are SGHAT and FQNNGV. This CDR3 region has 15 residues.

The CDR3 bases are TGTGCCAGCTCTCCGTCAGCGGGAGAGGACATTCAGTACTTC. Its protein product is CASSPSAGEDIQYF. The chain combines TRBV18 with TRBJ2-4; 8 nucleotides match TRBD2. There are 14 residues in the CDR3. V lost 6 bases to trimming and J lost 8 bases; unmatched junction nucleotides: 9. Germline V gene data show CDR1 as KGHSH and CDR2 as LQKENI. Together with reference TRBV18 and TRBJ2-4, the CDR3 gives the full variable domain: NAGVMQNPRHLVRRRGQEARLRCSPMKGHSHVYWYRQLPEEGLKFMVYLQKENIIDESGMPKERFSAEFPKEGPSILRIQQVVRGDSAAYFCASSPSAGEDIQYFGAGTRLSVL.

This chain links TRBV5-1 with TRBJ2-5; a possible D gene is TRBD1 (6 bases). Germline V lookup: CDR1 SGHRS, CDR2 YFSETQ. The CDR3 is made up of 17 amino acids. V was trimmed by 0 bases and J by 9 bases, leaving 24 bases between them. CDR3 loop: CASSLAEDGTVPGAQYF. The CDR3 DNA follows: TGCGCCAGCAGCTTGGCTGAGGACGGGACGGTCCCAGGGGCCCAGTACTTC.

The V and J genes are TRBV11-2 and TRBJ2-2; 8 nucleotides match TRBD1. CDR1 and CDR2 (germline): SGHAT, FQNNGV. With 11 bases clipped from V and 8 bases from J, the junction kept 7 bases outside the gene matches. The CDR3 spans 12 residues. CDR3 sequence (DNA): TGTGCCTTCAGGGGGCCGGCAGGGGAGCTGTTTTTT. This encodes CAFRGPAGELFF.

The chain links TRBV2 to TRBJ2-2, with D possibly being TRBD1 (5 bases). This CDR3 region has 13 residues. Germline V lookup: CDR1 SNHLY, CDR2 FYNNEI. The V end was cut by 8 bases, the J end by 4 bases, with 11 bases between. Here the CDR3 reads CASVEGVTGELFF. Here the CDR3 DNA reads TGTGCCAGCGTAGAAGGGGTCACCGGGGAGCTGTTTTTT.

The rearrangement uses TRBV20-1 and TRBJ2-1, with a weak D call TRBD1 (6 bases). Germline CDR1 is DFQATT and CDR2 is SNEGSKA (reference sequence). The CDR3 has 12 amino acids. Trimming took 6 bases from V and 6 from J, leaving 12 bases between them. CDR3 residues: CSAQDRANEQFF. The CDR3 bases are TGCAGTGCCCAGGACAGAGCCAATGAGCAGTTCTTC.

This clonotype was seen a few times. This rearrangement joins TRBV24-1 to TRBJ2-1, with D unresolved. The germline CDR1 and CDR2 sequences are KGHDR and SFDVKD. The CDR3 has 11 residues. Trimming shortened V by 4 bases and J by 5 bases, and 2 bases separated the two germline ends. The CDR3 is CATSEDNEQFF. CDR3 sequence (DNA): TGTGCCACCAGTGAGGACAATGAGCAGTTCTTC.

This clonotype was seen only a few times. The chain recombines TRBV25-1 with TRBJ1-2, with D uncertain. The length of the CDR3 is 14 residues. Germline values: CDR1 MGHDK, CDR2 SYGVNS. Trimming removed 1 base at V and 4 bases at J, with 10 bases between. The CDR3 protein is CASSEFDHFYGYTF. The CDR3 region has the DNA TGTGCCAGCAGTGAATTTGACCATTTCTATGGCTACACCTTC.

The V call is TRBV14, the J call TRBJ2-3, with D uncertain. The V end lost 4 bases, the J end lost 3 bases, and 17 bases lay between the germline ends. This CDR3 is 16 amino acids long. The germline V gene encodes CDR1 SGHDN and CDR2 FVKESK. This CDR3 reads CASSPLVILETDTQYF. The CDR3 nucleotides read TGTGCCAGCAGCCCCCTAGTTATCCTCGAAACAGATACGCAGTATTTT.

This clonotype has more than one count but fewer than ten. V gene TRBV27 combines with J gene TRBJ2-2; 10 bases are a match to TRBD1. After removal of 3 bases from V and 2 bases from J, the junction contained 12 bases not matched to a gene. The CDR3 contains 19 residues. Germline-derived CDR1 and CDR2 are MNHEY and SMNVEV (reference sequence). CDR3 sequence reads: CASSFSPLPTGGNTGELFF. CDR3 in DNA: TGTGCCAGCAGTTTCTCTCCATTACCGACAGGGGGCAACACCGGGGAGCTGTTTTTT.

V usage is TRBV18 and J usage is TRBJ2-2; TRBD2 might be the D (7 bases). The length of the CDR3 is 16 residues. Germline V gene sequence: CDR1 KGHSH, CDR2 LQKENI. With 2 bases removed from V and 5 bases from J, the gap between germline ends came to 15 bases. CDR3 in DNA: TGTGCCAGCTCACCATCGGGGGGCTTCGGTACCGGGGAGCTGTTTTTT. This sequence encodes CASSPSGGFGTGELFF.

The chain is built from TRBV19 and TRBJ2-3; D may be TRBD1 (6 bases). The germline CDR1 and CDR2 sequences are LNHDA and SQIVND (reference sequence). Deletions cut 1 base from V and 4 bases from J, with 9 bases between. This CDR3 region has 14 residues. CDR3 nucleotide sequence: TGTGCCAGTAGTATAGTCAGGGGATCAGATACGCAGTATTTT. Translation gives CASSIVRGSDTQYF.

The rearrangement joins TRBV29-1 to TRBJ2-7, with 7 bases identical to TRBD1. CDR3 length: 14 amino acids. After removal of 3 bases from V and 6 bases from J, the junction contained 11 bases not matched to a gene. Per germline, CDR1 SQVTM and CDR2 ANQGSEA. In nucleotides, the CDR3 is TGCAGCGTTGAGCTGGGGTCAGGGGGACCCGAGCAGTACTTC. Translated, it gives CSVELGSGGPEQYF.

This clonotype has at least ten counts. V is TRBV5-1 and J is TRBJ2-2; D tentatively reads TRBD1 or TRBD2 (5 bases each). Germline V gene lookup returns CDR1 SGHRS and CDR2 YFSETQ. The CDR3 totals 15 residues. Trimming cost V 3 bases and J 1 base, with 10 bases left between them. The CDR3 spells CASSSRDGNTGELFF. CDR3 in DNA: TGCGCCAGCAGCTCCCGGGACGGGAACACCGGGGAGCTGTTTTTT.

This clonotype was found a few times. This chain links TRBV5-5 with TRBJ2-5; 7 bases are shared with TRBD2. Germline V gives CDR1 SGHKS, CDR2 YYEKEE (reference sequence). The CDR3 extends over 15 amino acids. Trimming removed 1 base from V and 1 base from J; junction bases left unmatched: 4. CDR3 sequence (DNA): TGTGCCAGCAGCTTGTGGCTAGCGGTCCAAGAGACCCAGTACTTC. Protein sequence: CASSLWLAVQETQYF. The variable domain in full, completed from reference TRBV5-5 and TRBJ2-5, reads DAGVTQSPTHLIKTRGQQVTLRCSPISGHKSVSWYQQVLGQGPQFIFQYYEKEERGRGNFPDRFSARQFPNYSSELNVNALLLGDSALYLCASSLWLAVQETQYFGPGTRLLVL.